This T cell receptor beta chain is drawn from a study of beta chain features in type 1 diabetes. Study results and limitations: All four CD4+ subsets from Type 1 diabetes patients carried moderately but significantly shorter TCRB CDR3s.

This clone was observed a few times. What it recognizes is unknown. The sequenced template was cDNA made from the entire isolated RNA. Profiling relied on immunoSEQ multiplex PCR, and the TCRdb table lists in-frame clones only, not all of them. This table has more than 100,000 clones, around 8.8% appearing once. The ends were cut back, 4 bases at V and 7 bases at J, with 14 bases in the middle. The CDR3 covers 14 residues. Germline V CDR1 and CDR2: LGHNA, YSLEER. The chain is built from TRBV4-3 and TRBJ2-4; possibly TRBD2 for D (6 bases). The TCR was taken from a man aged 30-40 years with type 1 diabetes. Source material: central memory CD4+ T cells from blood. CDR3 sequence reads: CASSRGAWGNIQYF. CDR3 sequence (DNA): TGCGCCAGCAGCCGCGGGGCCTGGGGGAACATTCAGTACTTC.